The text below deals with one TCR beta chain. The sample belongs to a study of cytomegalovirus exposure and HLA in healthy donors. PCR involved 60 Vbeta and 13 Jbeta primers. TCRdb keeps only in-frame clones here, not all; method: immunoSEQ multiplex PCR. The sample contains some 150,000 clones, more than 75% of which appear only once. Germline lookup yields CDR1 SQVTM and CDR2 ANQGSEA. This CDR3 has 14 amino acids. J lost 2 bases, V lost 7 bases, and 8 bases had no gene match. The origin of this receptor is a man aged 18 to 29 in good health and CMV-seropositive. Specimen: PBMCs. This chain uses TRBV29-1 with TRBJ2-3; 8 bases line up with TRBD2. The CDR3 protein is CSAGRGGFTDTQYF. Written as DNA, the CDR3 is TGCAGCGCCGGGAGGGGGGGGTTCACAGATACGCAGTATTTT.